This TCR beta chain is drawn from a study of CD8+CD57+ T cells in acquired aplastic anemia. Study-wide background: Sorted CD4+ and CD8+ cell DNA averaged 3.2 ug.

Broader study findings: In common between the patients and the controls were twenty-nine CD8+ CDR3 sequences. No significant patient-versus-control difference appeared in CD8+ Simpson's diversity.

Germline V gene lookup returns CDR1 MNHEY and CDR2 SVGAGI. V lost 2 bases and J 3 bases, leaving 15 bases between the germline ends. The length of the CDR3 is 16 residues. Profiling of TCR beta VDJ combinations and CDR3 sequences used genomic DNA as template. MiXCR was run by TCRdb on the reads, yielding one entry per CDR3 protein. The profile shows some 190,000 distinct CDR3 sequences, around half of them singletons. This clonotype has just a few counts. Its antigen remains unidentified. Input material: sorted CD4+, CD8+, or CD8+CD57+ T cells (not recorded which) from PBMCs. The receptor was isolated from a human donor in good health. The chain links TRBV6-5 to TRBJ2-3; TRBD2 might be the D (6 bases). The CDR3 sequence: CASSYGLSGSTDTQYF. In nucleotides, the CDR3 is TGTGCCAGCAGTTACGGATTAAGCGGGTCTACAGATACGCAGTATTTT.